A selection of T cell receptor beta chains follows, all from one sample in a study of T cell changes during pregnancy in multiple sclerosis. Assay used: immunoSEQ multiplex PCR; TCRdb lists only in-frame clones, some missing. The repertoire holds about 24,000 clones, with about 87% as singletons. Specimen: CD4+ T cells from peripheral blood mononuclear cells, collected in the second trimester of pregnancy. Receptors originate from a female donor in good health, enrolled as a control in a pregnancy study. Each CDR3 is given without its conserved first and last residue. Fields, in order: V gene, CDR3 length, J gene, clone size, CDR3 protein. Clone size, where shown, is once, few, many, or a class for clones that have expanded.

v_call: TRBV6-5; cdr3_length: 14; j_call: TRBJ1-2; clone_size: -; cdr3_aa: ASSYSSGGVGYGYT
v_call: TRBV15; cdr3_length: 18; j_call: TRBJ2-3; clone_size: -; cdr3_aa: ATSRVSGLAGGPKLDTQY
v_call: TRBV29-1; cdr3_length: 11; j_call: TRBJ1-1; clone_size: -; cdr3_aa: SVEARPQVEAF
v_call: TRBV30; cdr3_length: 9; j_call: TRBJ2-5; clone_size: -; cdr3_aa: AWSVRETQY
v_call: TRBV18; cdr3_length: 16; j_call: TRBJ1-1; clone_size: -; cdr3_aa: ASSPGGGSRKMNTEAF
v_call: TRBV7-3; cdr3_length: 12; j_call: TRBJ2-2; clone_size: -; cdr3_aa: ASGRIANTGELF
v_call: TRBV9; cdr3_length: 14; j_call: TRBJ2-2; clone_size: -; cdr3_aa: ASSVGEGVYTGELF
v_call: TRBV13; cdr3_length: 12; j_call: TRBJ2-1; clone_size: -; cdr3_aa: ASRVAGGLGEQF
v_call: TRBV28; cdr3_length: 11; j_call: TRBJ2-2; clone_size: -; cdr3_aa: AISGTNTGELF
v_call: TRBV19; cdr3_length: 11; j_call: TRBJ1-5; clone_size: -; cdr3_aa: ASKENRGQPQH
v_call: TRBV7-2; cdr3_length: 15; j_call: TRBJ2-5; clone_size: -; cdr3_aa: ASSLAAAGGYQETQY
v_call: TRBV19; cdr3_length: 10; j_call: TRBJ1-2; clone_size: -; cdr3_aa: ASTAGIYGYT
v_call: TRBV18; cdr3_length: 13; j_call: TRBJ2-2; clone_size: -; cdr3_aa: ASSPGTGSTGELF
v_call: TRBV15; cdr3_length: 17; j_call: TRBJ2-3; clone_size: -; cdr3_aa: ATSRAISGRLAPTDTQY
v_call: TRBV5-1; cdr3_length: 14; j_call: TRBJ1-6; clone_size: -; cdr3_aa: ASSTEGDRGNSPLH
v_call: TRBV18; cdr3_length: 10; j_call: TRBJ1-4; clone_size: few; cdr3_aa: ASWGPDEKLF
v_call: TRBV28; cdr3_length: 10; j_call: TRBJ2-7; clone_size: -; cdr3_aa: ASSLWGGGWY
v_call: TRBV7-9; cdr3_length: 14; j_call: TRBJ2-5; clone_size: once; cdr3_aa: ASTLGLAGGLETQY
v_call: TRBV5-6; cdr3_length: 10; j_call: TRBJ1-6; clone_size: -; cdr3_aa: AAYRSNSPLH
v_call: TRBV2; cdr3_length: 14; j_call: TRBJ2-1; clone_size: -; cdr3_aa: ASPPLGGVSYNEQF
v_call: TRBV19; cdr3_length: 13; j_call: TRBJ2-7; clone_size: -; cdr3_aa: ASSIAPRSSYEQY
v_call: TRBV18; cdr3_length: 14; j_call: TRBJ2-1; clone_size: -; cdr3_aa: ASSPPFSGLGNEQF
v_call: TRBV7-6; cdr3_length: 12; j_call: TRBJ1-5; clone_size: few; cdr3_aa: ASSSGQGSQPQH
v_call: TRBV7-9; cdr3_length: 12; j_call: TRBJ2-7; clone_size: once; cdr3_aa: ASSPGLAEYEQY
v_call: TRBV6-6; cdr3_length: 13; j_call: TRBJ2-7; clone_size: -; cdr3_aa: ASSHTGQASHEQY
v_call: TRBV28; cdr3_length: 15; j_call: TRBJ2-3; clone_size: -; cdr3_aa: ASQILAGGPTTDTQY
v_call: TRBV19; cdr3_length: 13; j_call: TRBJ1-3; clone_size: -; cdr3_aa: ASSLLGGEGNTIY
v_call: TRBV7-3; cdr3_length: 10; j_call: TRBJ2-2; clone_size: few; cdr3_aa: ASSPKPGELF
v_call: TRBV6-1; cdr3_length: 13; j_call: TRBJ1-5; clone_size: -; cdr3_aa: ASSATDYSNQPQH
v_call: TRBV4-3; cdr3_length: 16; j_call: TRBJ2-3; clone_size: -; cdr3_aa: ASSQEPSGGARRDTQY
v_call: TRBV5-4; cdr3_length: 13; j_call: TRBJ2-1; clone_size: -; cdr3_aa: ASSLLGQGINEQF
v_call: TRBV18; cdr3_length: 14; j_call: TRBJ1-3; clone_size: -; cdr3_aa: ASSRPTGYSGNTIY
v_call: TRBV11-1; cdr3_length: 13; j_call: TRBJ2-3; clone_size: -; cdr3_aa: ASRSTTSGTDTQY
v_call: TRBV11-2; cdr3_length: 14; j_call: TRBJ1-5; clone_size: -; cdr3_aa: ASSSLKGQGTQPQH
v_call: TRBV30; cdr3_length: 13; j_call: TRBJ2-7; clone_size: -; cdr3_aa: AWTGRRGSSYEQY
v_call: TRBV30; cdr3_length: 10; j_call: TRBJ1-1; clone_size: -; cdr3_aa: AWRPGGTEAF
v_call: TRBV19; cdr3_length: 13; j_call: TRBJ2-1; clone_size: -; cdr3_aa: ASSSPGLGYNEQF
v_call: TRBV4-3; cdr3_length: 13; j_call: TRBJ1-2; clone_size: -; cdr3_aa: ASSQDDRGEYGYT
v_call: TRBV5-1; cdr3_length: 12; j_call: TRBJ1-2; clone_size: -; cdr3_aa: ASSPGQGNYGYT
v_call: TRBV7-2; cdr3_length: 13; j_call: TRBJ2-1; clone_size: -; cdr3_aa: ASSLELAGLNEQF
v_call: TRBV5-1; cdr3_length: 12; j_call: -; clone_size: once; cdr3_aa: ASSRDRSGNEQY
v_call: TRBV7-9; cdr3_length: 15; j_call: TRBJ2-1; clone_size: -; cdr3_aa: ASSMGALAGGGNEQF
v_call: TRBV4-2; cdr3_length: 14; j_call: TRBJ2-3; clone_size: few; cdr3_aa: ASSPRTSGTADTQY
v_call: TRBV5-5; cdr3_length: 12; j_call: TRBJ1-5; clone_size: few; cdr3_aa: ASSLQEGNQPQH
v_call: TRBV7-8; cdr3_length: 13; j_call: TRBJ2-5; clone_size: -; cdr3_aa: ASSLAERGGETQY
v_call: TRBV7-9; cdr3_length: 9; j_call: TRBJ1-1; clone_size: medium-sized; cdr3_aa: ASSRLMEAF
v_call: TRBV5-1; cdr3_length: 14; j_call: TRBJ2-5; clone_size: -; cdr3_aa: ASKLRAGLAQQTQY
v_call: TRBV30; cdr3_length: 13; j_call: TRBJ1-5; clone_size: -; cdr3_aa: AWTLGTGGNQPQH
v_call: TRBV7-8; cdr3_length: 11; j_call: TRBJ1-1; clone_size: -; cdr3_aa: ASSFLKRGEAF
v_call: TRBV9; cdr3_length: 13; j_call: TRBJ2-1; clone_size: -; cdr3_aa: ASSVSPNSGGEQF